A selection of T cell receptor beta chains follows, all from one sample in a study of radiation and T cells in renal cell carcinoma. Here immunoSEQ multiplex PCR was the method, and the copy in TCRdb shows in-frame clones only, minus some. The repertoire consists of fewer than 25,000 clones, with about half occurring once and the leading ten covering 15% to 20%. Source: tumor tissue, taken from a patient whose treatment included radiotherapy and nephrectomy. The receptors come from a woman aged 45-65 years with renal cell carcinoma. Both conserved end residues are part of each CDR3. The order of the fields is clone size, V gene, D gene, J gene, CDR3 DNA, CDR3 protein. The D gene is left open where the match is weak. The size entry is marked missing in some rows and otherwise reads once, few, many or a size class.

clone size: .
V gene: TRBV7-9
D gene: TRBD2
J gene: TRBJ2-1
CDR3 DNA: TGTGCCAGCAGCTTACGTCCGAGGACTAGCGGTTACAATGAGCAGTTCTTC
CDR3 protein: CASSLRPRTSGYNEQFF

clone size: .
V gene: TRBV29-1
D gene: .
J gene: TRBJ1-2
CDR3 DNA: TGCAGCGTTGACGGCGAATTCTATGGCTACACCTTC
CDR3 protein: CSVDGEFYGYTF

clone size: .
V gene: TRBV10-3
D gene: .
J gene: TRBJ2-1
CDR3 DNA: TGTGCCATCAGTGAAATGGGGCAGGGAGCCTACAATGAGCAGTTCTTC
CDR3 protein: CAISEMGQGAYNEQFF

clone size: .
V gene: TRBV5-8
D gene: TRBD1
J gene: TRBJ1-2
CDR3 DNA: TGTGCCAGCAGCCTCACGGGGTACGGGACAGGGCCAATTCAGGGCTTC
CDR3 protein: CASSLTGYGTGPIQGF

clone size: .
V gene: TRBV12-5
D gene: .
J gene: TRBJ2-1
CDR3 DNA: TGTGCTAGTGGTCCTAATCCTATACAGGGGAGGGTCTACAATGAGCAGTTCTTC
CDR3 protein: CASGPNPIQGRVYNEQFF

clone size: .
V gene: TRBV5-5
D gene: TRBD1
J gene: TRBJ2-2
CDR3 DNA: TGTGCCAGCAGCTCTACAGGGGGTACAAACACCGGGGAGCTGTTTTTT
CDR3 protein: CASSSTGGTNTGELFF

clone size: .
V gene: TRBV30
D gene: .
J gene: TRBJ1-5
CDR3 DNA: TGTGCCTGGAGCCCCTCCGTTCGATTGACAGGCCCCTATAGCAATCAGCCCCAGCATTTT
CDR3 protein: CAWSPSVRLTGPYSNQPQHF

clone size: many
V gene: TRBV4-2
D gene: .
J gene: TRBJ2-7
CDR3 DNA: TGTGCCAGCAGCCAGCCCGGGGCTAGCGTGTACGAGCAGTACTTC
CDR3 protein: CASSQPGASVYEQYF

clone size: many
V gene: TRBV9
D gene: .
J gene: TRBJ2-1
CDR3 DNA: TGTGCCAGCAGCGTTGACAGTAAACCCAATGAGCAGTTCTTC
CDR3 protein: CASSVDSKPNEQFF

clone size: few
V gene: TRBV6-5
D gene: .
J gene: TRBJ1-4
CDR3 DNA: TGTGCCAGCAGTTACGGGTGGGGTGAAAAACTGTTTTTT
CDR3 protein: CASSYGWGEKLFF

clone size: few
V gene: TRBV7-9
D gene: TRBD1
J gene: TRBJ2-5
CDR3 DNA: TGTGCCAGCAGCCCAGACAGGGGAGAGACCCAGTACTTC
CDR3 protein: CASSPDRGETQYF

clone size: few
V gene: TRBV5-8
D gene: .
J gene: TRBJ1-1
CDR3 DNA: TGTGCCAGCAGCCAAGAGAGATGGGCTGAAGCTTTCTTT
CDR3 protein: CASSQERWAEAFF

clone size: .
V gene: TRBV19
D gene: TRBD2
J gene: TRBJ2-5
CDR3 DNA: TGTGCCAGTAGCAAACCCTGGACTAGCGGGGCCTTTCAAGAGACCCAGTACTTC
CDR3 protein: CASSKPWTSGAFQETQYF

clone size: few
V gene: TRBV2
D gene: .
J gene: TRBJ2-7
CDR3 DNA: TGTGCCAGCAGTGACCAGGAGTTCTACGAGCAGTACTTC
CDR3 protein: CASSDQEFYEQYF

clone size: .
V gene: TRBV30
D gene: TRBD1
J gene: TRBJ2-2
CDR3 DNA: TGTGCCTGGAGTGCGGGACAGGCCACCGGGGAGCTGTTTTTT
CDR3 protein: CAWSAGQATGELFF

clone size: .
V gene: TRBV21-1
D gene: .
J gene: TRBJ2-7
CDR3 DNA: TGTGCCAGCCCGCCGGGACAGGGGAAGGGCGAGCAGTACTTC
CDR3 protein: CASPPGQGKGEQYF

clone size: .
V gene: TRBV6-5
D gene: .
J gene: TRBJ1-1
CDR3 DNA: TGTGCCAGCAGTTACCGAGGTTTGGGGTTGAACACTGAAGCTTTCTTT
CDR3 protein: CASSYRGLGLNTEAFF

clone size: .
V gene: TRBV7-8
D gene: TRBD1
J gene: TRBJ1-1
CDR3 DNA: TGTGCCAGCAGCCCCAGGACAGGGAGTGCTTTCTTT
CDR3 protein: CASSPRTGSAFF

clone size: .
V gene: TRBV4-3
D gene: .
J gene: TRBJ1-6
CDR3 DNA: TGCGCCAGCAGCCAAGACCGGAGCTCCTATAATTCACCCCTCCACTTT
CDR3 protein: CASSQDRSSYNSPLHF

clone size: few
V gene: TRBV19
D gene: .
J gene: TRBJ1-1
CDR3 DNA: TGTGCCAGTAGTATAGATTACCCGAACACTGAAGCTTTCTTT
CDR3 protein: CASSIDYPNTEAFF

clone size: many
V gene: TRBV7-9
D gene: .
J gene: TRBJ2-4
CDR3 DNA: TGTGCCAGCAGATACAGCGCAGGGCTGGGGATAAAAAACATTCAGTACTTC
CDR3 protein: CASRYSAGLGIKNIQYF

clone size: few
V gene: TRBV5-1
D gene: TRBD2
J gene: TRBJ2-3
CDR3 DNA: TGCGCCAGCAGCTTTCCCGCTAGCGGGGTAACAGATACGCAGTATTTT
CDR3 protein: CASSFPASGVTDTQYF

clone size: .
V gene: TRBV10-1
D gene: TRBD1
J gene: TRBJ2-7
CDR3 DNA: TGCGCCAGCAGCCCCTCGGGACAGGGGACCCACGAGCAGTACTTC
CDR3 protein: CASSPSGQGTHEQYF

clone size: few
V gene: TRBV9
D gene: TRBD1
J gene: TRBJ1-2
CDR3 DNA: TGTGCCAGCAGCGCCGCGGACAGGGGGCGCCCCTATGGCTACACCTTC
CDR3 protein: CASSAADRGRPYGYTF

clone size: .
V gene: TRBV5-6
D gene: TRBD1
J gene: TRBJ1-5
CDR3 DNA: TGTGCCAGCAGCTGGGGACAGGGGGGTTATAGCAATCAGCCCCAGCATTTT
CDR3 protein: CASSWGQGGYSNQPQHF

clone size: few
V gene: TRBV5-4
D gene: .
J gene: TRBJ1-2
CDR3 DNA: TGTGCCAGCAGCTCCCGTCCAGGGGCTGGGGGCTACACCTTC
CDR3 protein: CASSSRPGAGGYTF

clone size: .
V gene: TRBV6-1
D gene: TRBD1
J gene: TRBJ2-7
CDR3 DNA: TGTGCCAGCAGTGGAAGGACAGGGGGAACTACGAAGCAGTACTTC
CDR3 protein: CASSGRTGGTTKQYF

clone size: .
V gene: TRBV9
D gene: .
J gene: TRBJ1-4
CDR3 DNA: TGTGCCAGCAGCGCTTTCAGTCAGGGGAATGAAAAACTGTTTTTT
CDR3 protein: CASSAFSQGNEKLFF

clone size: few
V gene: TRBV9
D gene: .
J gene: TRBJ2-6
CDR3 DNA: TGTGCCAGCAGCGCCCCGACTCTCCCTGACTCTGGGGCCAACGTCCTGACTTTC
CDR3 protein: CASSAPTLPDSGANVLTF

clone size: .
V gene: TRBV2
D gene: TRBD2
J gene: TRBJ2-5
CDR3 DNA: TGTGCCAGCAGTGAAGGTCTAGCGGGGGGCGGGGAGACCCAGTACTTC
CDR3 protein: CASSEGLAGGGETQYF

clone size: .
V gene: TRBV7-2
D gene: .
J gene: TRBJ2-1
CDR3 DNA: TGTGCCAGCAGCCCTAGGCCCAACAATGAGCAGTTCTTC
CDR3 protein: CASSPRPNNEQFF

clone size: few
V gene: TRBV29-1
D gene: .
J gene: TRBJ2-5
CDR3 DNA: TGCAGCGTTGAAGGGCATGAGACCCAGTACTTC
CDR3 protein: CSVEGHETQYF

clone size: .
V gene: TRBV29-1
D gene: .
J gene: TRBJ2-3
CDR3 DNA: TGCAGCGTTAATAGCGTTGGGGGGGATACGCAGTATTTT
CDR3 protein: CSVNSVGGDTQYF

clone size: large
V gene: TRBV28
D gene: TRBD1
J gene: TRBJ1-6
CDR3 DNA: TGTGCCAGCAGGAAAGGACAGGCCCTCTCGCCCCTCCACTTT
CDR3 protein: CASRKGQALSPLHF

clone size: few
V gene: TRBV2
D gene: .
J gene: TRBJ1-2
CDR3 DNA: TGTGCCAGCAGTCCACAGTATTATGGCTACACCTTC
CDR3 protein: CASSPQYYGYTF

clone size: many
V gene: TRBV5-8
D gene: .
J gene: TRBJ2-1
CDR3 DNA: TGTGCCAGCAGCTTGGCCTCAGGGAGCTCCTACAATGAGCAGTTCTTC
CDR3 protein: CASSLASGSSYNEQFF

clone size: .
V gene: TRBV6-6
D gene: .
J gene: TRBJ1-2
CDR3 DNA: TGTGCCAGCACGCCAGGGGTGAGCTATGGCTACACCTTC
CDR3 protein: CASTPGVSYGYTF

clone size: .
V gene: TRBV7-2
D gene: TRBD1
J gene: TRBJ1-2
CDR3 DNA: TGTGCCAGCAGCCCCAGGGGGCGGGATGGCTACACCTTC
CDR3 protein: CASSPRGRDGYTF

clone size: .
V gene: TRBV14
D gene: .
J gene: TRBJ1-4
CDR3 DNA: TGTGCCAGCAGCCAAGATACTGCAACTAATGAAAAACTGTTTTTT
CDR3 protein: CASSQDTATNEKLFF

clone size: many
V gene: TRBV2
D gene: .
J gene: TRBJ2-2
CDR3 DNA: TGTGCCAGCAGTGAGAAACGGAGTACTATCGGGGAGCTGTTTTTT
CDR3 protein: CASSEKRSTIGELFF

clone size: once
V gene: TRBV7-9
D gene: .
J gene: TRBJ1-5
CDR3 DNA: TGTGCCAGCAGCTTAGACCAAGAGGGTCAGCCCCAGCATTTT
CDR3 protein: CASSLDQEGQPQHF

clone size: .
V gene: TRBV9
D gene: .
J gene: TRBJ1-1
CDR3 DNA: TGTGCCTCGGGGGGACCGCTGAACACTGAAGCTTTCTTT
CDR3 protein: CASGGPLNTEAFF

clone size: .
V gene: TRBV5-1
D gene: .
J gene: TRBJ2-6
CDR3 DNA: TGCGCCAGCAGCTTGGGTAGGGAACTAGGGGCCAACGTCCTGACTTTC
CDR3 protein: CASSLGRELGANVLTF

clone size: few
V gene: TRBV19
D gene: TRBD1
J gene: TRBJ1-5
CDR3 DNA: TGTGCCAGTAGTATTGGACAGGGGGGAGATCAGCCCCAGCATTTT
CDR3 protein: CASSIGQGGDQPQHF

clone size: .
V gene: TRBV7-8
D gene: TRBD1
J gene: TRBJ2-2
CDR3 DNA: TGTGCCAGCAGCTTCAGGGGGCTAAGCGGGGAGCTGTTTTTT
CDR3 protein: CASSFRGLSGELFF

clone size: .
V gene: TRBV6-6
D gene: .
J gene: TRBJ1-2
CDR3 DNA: TGTGCCAGCAGTTATTCCGGGGTCCATGGCTACACCTTC
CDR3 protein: CASSYSGVHGYTF

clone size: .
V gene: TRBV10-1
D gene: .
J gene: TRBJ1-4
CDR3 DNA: TGCGCCCCCAGTCGGCGGGGTTTAGATGAAAAACTGTTTTTT
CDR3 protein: CAPSRRGLDEKLFF

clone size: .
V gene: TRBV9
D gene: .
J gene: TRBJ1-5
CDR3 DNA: TGTGCCAGCAGCAAGACAGGTCCGAATCAGCCCCAGCATTTT
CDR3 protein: CASSKTGPNQPQHF

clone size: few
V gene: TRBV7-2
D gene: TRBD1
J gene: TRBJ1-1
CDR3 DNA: TGTGCCAGCAGCTTTAGAGGGGACAGTGAAGCTTTCTTT
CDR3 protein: CASSFRGDSEAFF

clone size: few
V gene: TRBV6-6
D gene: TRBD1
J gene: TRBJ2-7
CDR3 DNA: TGTGCCAGCAGTGATACAGGGGCCTACGAGCAGTACTTC
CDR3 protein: CASSDTGAYEQYF

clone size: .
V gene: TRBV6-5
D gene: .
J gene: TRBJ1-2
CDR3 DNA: TGTGCCAGCAGTCGCGGGCCCCCCCAGGGCTTTGGCTACACCTTC
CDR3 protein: CASSRGPPQGFGYTF

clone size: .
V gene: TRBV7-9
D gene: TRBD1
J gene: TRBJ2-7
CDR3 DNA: TGTGCCAGCCGGGACAGCTCCTACGAGCAGTACTTC
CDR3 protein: CASRDSSYEQYF

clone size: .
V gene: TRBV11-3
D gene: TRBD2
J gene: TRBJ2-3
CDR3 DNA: TGTGCCAGCAGCTGGGGACTAGCGGGGGCAGGGGATACGCAGTATTTT
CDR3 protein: CASSWGLAGAGDTQYF

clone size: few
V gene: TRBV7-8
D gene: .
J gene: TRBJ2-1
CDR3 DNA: TGTGCCCATGGCGGGGACCAATACAATGAGCAGTTCTTC
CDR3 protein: CAHGGDQYNEQFF

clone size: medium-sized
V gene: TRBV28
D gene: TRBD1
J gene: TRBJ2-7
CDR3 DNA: TGTGCCAGCAGGACAGGGGATCTCTACGAGCAGTACTTC
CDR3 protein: CASRTGDLYEQYF

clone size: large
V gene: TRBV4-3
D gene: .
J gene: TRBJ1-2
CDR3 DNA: TGCGCCAGCAGCCAAGATTTAGGCGGTGCGGAGGGCTACACCTTC
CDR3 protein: CASSQDLGGAEGYTF